A selection of T cell receptor beta chains follows, all from one sample in a study of siplizumab effects on memory and regulatory T cells. Assay used: immunoSEQ multiplex PCR; TCRdb lists only in-frame clones, some missing. The sample consists of 70,000 to 90,000 clones, around 93% of them appearing once. The sequenced sample was CD8+ T cells sorted from blood. These receptors were obtained from a human donor in good health. Each CDR3 is given with its conserved first and last residue. The D gene is left open where the match is weak. The size of a clone is reported for some rows only, either as once, few or many, or as a class for expanded clones.

>TRBJ1-3|TRBV10-3|.|once
TGTGCCATCAGTGAATATAACGCAGCTTCGAGCTCTGGAAACACCATATATTTT
CAISEYNAASSSGNTIYF
>TRBJ2-2|TRBV6-5|.|.
TGTGCCAGCAGTTACCCGTACACCGGGGAGCTGTTTTTT
CASSYPYTGELFF
>TRBJ1-2|TRBV5-6|.|.
TGTGCCAGCAGCTTGGACCGCTACAGCTATGGCTACACCTTC
CASSLDRYSYGYTF
>TRBJ2-6|TRBV7-6|.|once
TGTGCCAGCAGCGCCGAGACGGGACGGTCTGGGGCCAACGTCCTGACTTTC
CASSAETGRSGANVLTF
>TRBJ2-1|TRBV15|TRBD2|few
TGTGCCACCAGCAGGGATAGCGGGGGCTCCTACAATGAGCAGTTCTTC
CATSRDSGGSYNEQFF
>TRBJ1-2|TRBV25-1|TRBD1|.
TGTGCCAGCAGTGAATATGGACAGGGGGACTATGGCTACACCTTC
CASSEYGQGDYGYTF
>TRBJ2-7|TRBV27|.|once
TGTGCCAGCAGTTACATCGGGGAGGAGGGTCCCTACGAGCAGTACTTC
CASSYIGEEGPYEQYF
>TRBJ1-1|TRBV6-4|.|.
TGTGCCAGCAGTGACTCGAGCGGGACTGAAGCTTTCTTT
CASSDSSGTEAFF
>TRBJ1-1|TRBV5-1|TRBD1|.
TGCGCCACCGGGACAGGGGATACTGAAGCTTTCTTT
CATGTGDTEAFF
>TRBJ1-5|TRBV2|TRBD1|.
TGTGCCAGCACCTGGACAGGGGAGACTCAGCCCCAGCATTTT
CASTWTGETQPQHF
>TRBJ1-4|TRBV5-6|.|.
TGTGCCAGCAGGTTAGGGGGTTCTGAAAAACTGTTTTTT
CASRLGGSEKLFF
>TRBJ1-1|TRBV9|.|.
TGTGCCAGCAGCACCAGTGGGTACGGGGACACTGAAGCTTTCTTT
CASSTSGYGDTEAFF
>TRBJ1-2|TRBV2|.|.
TGTGCCAGCAGTCCGGAGCTGTCCAGCATCTATGGCTACACCTTC
CASSPELSSIYGYTF
>TRBJ2-3|TRBV7-2|.|.
TGTGCCAGCAGCTGGCTTAGCGCAGATACGCAGTATTTT
CASSWLSADTQYF
>TRBJ2-7|TRBV5-6|.|.
TGTGCCAGCAGCTTTAGGGCCAACCCCTACGAGCAGTACTTC
CASSFRANPYEQYF
>TRBJ2-7|TRBV5-4|.|.
TGTGCCAGCAGCTTGGGTCACGTAAGCTCCTACGAGCAGTACTTC
CASSLGHVSSYEQYF
>TRBJ2-7|TRBV30|TRBD2|once
TGTGCCTGGAGTACGGGGGGCTCCTACGAGCAGTACTTC
CAWSTGGSYEQYF
>TRBJ2-1|TRBV19|.|.
TGTGCCAGTAGTCTAGGGCTCCACAATGAGCAGTTCTTC
CASSLGLHNEQFF
>TRBJ1-2|TRBV6-5|.|.
TGTGCCAGCAGCTCAATCTTCGGGGATGGCTATGGCTACACCTTC
CASSSIFGDGYGYTF
>TRBJ2-7|TRBV27|.|.
TGTGCCAGCAGTTTACAGGGGTCCTACGAGCAGTACTTC
CASSLQGSYEQYF
>TRBJ2-7|TRBV27|TRBD1|.
TGTGCCAGCGGGTGGACAGGGGGCAAAAACGAGCAGTACTTC
CASGWTGGKNEQYF
>TRBJ2-3|TRBV30|TRBD2|once
TGTGCCTGGGATACTAGCGGGACAACAGATACGCAGTATTTT
CAWDTSGTTDTQYF
>TRBJ2-1|TRBV19|.|.
TGTGCCAGTAGTACAGGGAATGAGCAGTTCTTC
CASSTGNEQFF
>TRBJ2-2|TRBV5-4|.|.
TGTGCCAGCAGCTTGGAGTTGACGTACACCGGGGAGCTGTTTTTT
CASSLELTYTGELFF
>TRBJ2-7|TRBV15|.|.
TGTGCCACCAGCAGAGTTAGGGAAGACGAGCAGTACTTC
CATSRVREDEQYF
>TRBJ1-1|TRBV19|.|few
TGTGCCAGTAGTGTAGGGGAGAACACTGAAGCTTTCTTT
CASSVGENTEAFF
>TRBJ1-2|TRBV6-5|.|.
TGTGCCAGCAGTTACGGGCAGGATGGCTACACCTTC
CASSYGQDGYTF
>TRBJ2-7|TRBV4-2|TRBD2|.
TGTGCCAGCAGCCAAGATCAACCCCCCCTGGCGGGGGGTATCGTGGGCGAGCAGTACTTC
CASSQDQPPLAGGIVGEQYF
>TRBJ2-7|TRBV28|TRBD2|.
TGTGCCAGCAGCCCCCTTAGCGGGGGGTTCTACGAGCAGTACTTC
CASSPLSGGFYEQYF
>TRBJ2-1|TRBV11-3|TRBD2|once
TGTGCCAGCAGCGCCCGACTAGCGGGGGGTCACAATGAGCAGTTCTTC
CASSARLAGGHNEQFF
>TRBJ1-1|TRBV9|.|.
TGTGCCAGCAGCGTAGTGGGGATGGGGGAAGCTTTCTTT
CASSVVGMGEAFF
>TRBJ2-5|TRBV28|TRBD1|.
TGTGCCAGCAGTTTAGGACAGGGGGCCCAAGAGACCCAGTACTTC
CASSLGQGAQETQYF
>TRBJ2-7|TRBV4-1|.|.
TGCGCCAGCAGCCAAGATCTACGGGAAGCCTACGAGCAGTACTTC
CASSQDLREAYEQYF
>TRBJ1-1|TRBV19|.|.
TGTGCCAGTAGGTTGGGGTCACGGTCGAACACTGAAGCTTTCTTT
CASRLGSRSNTEAFF
>TRBJ1-6|TRBV7-6|.|.
TGTGCCAGCAGCTTAGGGGGTGATTCACCCCTCCACTTT
CASSLGGDSPLHF
>TRBJ2-5|TRBV11-2|.|once
TGTGCCAGCAGCTTAGGTACGCCGGAGACCCAGTACTTC
CASSLGTPETQYF
>TRBJ2-6|TRBV6-4|.|.
TGTGCCAGCAGTGATTCACAGGCCTCTGGGGCCAACGTCCTGACTTTC
CASSDSQASGANVLTF
>TRBJ2-1|TRBV7-9|.|.
TGTGCCAGCAGGCCTGGGTTGCGTGATCGGCAGTTCTTC
CASRPGLRDRQFF
>TRBJ1-5|TRBV11-2|.|.
TGTGCCAGCAGCTTAACTACAGCTACGGGCAATCAGCCCCAGCATTTT
CASSLTTATGNQPQHF